Listed below are T cell receptor beta chains from one sample, sequenced in a study of cytomegalovirus exposure and HLA in healthy donors. Here immunoSEQ multiplex PCR was the method, and the copy in TCRdb shows in-frame clones only, minus some. This repertoire shows about 120,000 clones, 63% found once; its top ten account for over 8%. The sequenced material came from PBMCs. These receptors originate from a man between 35 and 55 years old in good health and CMV-seropositive. CDR3s include the opening cysteine and the closing phenylalanine or tryptophan. A D gene is named only where the DNA matches it firmly. Rows may omit the clone size; those that give it use once, few, many or a size class.

len,j_gene,d_gene,abundance,v_gene,CDR3aa,CDR3nt
15,TRBJ2-5,TRBD1,-,TRBV18,CASSSDRGVGETQYF,TGTGCCAGCTCCAGTGACAGGGGAGTAGGGGAGACCCAGTACTTC
15,TRBJ1-5,-,-,TRBV2,CASRSSLYPSTVGHF,TGTGCCAGCAGGTCGAGTCTCTACCCTTCAACGGTCGGGCATTTT
17,TRBJ2-5,TRBD1,few,TRBV5-8,CASSLVTGTGFQETQYF,TGTGCCAGCAGCTTGGTTACTGGGACAGGATTCCAAGAGACCCAGTACTTC
18,TRBJ2-3,TRBD1,few,TRBV27,CASSLEGRTGASTDTQYF,TGTGCCAGCAGCCTCGAGGGACGGACAGGGGCTAGCACAGATACGCAGTATTTT
13,TRBJ2-2,-,-,TRBV6-6,CASSPSVTGELFF,TGTGCCAGCAGCCCGTCGGTCACCGGGGAGCTGTTTTTT
17,TRBJ2-1,TRBD2,-,TRBV10-3,CAISGGLAGRAKDEQFF,TGTGCCATCAGTGGGGGACTAGCGGGAAGGGCTAAGGATGAGCAGTTCTTC
16,TRBJ2-1,-,-,TRBV28,CASSTISLQGGGEQFF,TGTGCCAGCAGTACCATTTCTCTACAGGGAGGGGGTGAGCAGTTCTTC
17,TRBJ2-1,TRBD2,few,TRBV28,CASSFELAGPPDNEQFF,TGTGCCAGCAGTTTCGAACTAGCGGGGCCTCCGGACAATGAGCAGTTCTTC
16,TRBJ2-2,TRBD1,-,TRBV9,CASSVHRGVTSGELFF,TGTGCCAGCAGCGTCCACAGGGGGGTGACGTCCGGGGAGCTGTTTTTT
17,TRBJ2-2,TRBD2,few,TRBV11-2,CASSFFLAGMNTGELFF,TGTGCCAGCAGCTTTTTTCTAGCGGGGATGAACACCGGGGAGCTGTTTTTT
13,TRBJ2-7,TRBD1,-,TRBV27,CASRPDRVYEQYF,TGTGCCAGCAGACCGGACAGGGTCTACGAGCAGTACTTC
14,TRBJ1-5,-,-,TRBV18,CASSLREENQPQHF,TGTGCCAGCTCACTTAGGGAGGAGAATCAGCCCCAGCATTTT
15,TRBJ1-5,TRBD1,-,TRBV29-1,CRKDRGLLGNQPQHF,TGCAGAAAAGACAGGGGGCTGTTGGGTAATCAGCCCCAGCATTTT
19,TRBJ2-3,TRBD2,few,TRBV7-2,CASSLAPLRLAGSTDTQYF,TGTGCCAGCAGCTTAGCCCCCCTGAGACTAGCGGGAAGCACAGATACGCAGTATTTT
17,TRBJ2-1,TRBD2,-,TRBV7-9,CASSLGILAGGLNEQFF,TGTGCCAGCAGCTTAGGAATATTAGCGGGGGGCCTCAATGAGCAGTTCTTC
16,TRBJ1-2,-,-,TRBV6-6,CASSYGVGGLNYGYTF,TGTGCCAGCAGTTACGGGGTTGGGGGCCTTAACTATGGCTACACCTTC
13,TRBJ1-2,TRBD1,once,TRBV7-3,CASSSQGAEGYTF,TGTGCCAGCAGCTCCCAGGGGGCGGAAGGCTACACCTTC
15,TRBJ2-7,-,-,TRBV6-5,CASSYLSRFASEQYF,TGTGCCAGCAGTTACTTGAGCCGCTTCGCGTCCGAGCAGTACTTC
16,TRBJ2-5,TRBD1,-,TRBV4-2,CASSQPGQGAGETQYF,TGTGCCAGCAGCCAACCCGGACAGGGGGCGGGCGAGACCCAGTACTTC
15,TRBJ1-4,TRBD1,-,TRBV7-9,CASSVRDSTNEKLFF,TGTGCCAGCAGCGTCCGGGACAGTACTAATGAAAAACTGTTTTTT
15,TRBJ1-2,-,-,TRBV9,CASSVDSSPNYGYTF,TGTGCCAGCAGCGTAGACAGTTCACCTAACTATGGCTACACCTTC
15,TRBJ1-5,-,-,TRBV9,CASSTGPGEFQPQHF,TGTGCCAGCAGCACCGGCCCAGGGGAGTTTCAGCCCCAGCATTTT